Each of the 11 T cell receptor beta chains below was sequenced from the same sample in a study of cytotoxic CD8 clonotypes in ibrutinib-treated CLL. Method: immunoSEQ multiplex PCR; TCRdb's copy keeps in-frame clones and lacks some. The sample lists 35,000 to 50,000 clones, roughly 72% occurring once. The sample in question was PBMCs, obtained at disease progression, from a patient treated with ibrutinib. These TCRs come from a human donor with chronic lymphocytic leukemia.

The chain combines TRBV6-5 with TRBJ2-5, with 7 bases lining up with TRBD2. J gave up 5 bases and V 2 bases, and 5 bases lay outside the gene matches. Germline V lookup: CDR1 MNHEY, CDR2 SVGAGI. The CDR3 is 14 amino acids. CDR3 amino acids: CASSYGGDVETQYF. The CDR3 DNA sequence: TGTGCCAGCAGTTACGGGGGGGATGTGGAGACCCAGTACTTC.

This clone was seen more than once but under ten times. The CDR3, as DNA: TGCGCCAGCACCGGGGGGTACGAGCAGTACTTC. Its protein is CASTGGYEQYF. V and J are TRBV5-1 and TRBJ2-7, with 7 bases aligning to TRBD2. V shed 6 bases, J shed 4 bases, and the junction held 1 base outside the gene matches. Germline V gene data show CDR1 as SGHRS and CDR2 as YFSETQ. The CDR3 loop spans 11 amino acids.

The rearrangement links TRBV21-1 to TRBJ1-1. TRBV21-1 is a listed pseudogene. This CDR3 comprises 15 residues. For the CDR3, the DNA is TGTGCCAGCAGCAAAGTGGAGGGGCTAAACACTGAAGCTTTCTTT. It is translated as CASSKVEGLNTEAFF.

The chain has TRBV5-4 and TRBJ2-6, with D tentatively TRBD1 (5 bases). The CDR3 totals 18 residues. Between the trimmed V and J ends, which lost 10 bases and 0 bases, there was a span of 23 bases. Per the germline V gene, CDR1 is SGHNT and CDR2 is YYREEE (reference sequence). CDR3 sequence (DNA): TGTGCCCCCGAGTGGGGCGGCCGAAGAGGCTCTGGGGCCAACGTCCTGACTTTC. Its translation is CAPEWGGRRGSGANVLTF.

The CDR3 DNA reads TGTGCCAGCAGCACCCGCCCGCGGGCTGGGGCCAACGTCCTGACTTTC. This encodes CASSTRPRAGANVLTF. This chain links TRBV11-1 with TRBJ2-6, with D maybe TRBD2 (5 bases). The CDR3 extends over 16 amino acids. Germline CDR1 reads SGHAT; CDR2 reads FQDESV (reference sequence). Trimming removed 5 bases at V and 2 bases at J, with 13 bases between.

This clone was counted a few times. The V gene is TRBV30, the J gene TRBJ1-5, with D possibly TRBD1 on 6 matching bases. The germline V and J ends were trimmed by 3 bases and 4 bases, with 10 bases remaining between them. The CDR3 has 13 residues. Germline loops: CDR1 GTSNPN, CDR2 SVGIG (reference sequence). CDR3 in DNA: TGTGCCTGGAGCTCACAGGGAAATCAGCCCCAGCATTTT. Amino acids: CAWSSQGNQPQHF. Combining the CDR3 with reference TRBV30 and TRBJ1-5 gives the whole variable domain SQTIHQWPATLVQPVGSPLSLECTVEGTSNPNLYWYRQAAGRGLQLLFYSVGIGQISSEVPQNLSASRPQDRQFILSSKKLLLSDSGFYLCAWSSQGNQPQHFGDGTRLSIL.

The chain combines TRBV6-5 with TRBJ2-7; D is perhaps TRBD2 (7 bases). Per the germline V gene, CDR1 is MNHEY and CDR2 is SVGAGI. V was shortened by 2 bases and J by 6 bases, with 17 bases between the two germline ends. The length of the CDR3 is 15 residues. CDR3 nucleotides: TGTGCCAGCAGTTACGCAATGAGGGGGGGCGCCGAGCAGTACTTC. It encodes CASSYAMRGGAEQYF.

This chain joins TRBV18 and TRBJ1-2, with TRBD1 matching over 7 bases. The V and J ends lost 2 bases and 0 bases, in that order; junction bases with no gene match: 12. The CDR3 spans 18 residues. The germline V gene has CDR1 KGHSH and CDR2 LQKENI. The CDR3 nucleotides are TGTGCCAGCTCACCAAGGGCCCCGGGGACAGCTACTAACTATGGCTACACCTTC. This encodes CASSPRAPGTATNYGYTF.

The rearrangement uses TRBV7-6 and TRBJ1-1; 9 bases map to TRBD1. CDR3 length equals 13 residues. The V and J ends lost 5 bases and 5 bases, in that order; junction bases with no gene match: 3. From germline, CDR1 is SGHVS and CDR2 FNYEAQ. The DNA for the CDR3 is TGTGCCAGCAGCCTCGGGACAGGGACTGAAGCTTTCTTT. Translated: CASSLGTGTEAFF.

The rearrangement joins TRBV10-3 to TRBJ2-7; 7 bases line up with TRBD2. The junction had 11 bases not matched to a gene; V was cut back by 6 bases and J by 6 bases. Per germline, CDR1 ENHRY and CDR2 SYGVKD. This CDR3 region has 14 residues. In nucleotides, the CDR3 is TGTGCCATCAGGGGGGACTACTATATAGGCGAGCAGTACTTC. Translated: CAIRGDYYIGEQYF.

CDR3 region: CASSLGASERNIQYF. Written as DNA, the CDR3 is TGCGCCAGCAGCTTGGGGGCTAGCGAGAGAAACATTCAGTACTTC. The J gene is TRBJ2-4, the V gene TRBV5-1; tentative D call: TRBD2 (6 bases). Trimming pared 0 bases from V and 6 bases from J, leaving 13 bases between. Germline CDR1 SGHRS, CDR2 YFSETQ. CDR3 length: 15 residues.